The next 3 T cell receptor beta chains were all read from a single sample in a study of long-term antiretroviral therapy in people with HIV. At the survey level, the v3.0 immunoSEQ assay was run. Profiling relied on immunoSEQ multiplex PCR, and the TCRdb table lists in-frame clones only, not all of them. The repertoire holds around 21,000 clones, with about nine tenths as singletons. This material consisted of unsorted PBMCs, taken 4.4 years before starting antiretroviral therapy. The source is a woman in her 30s with HIV.

The rearrangement links TRBV7-8 to TRBJ2-3, with TRBD2 matching 16 bases. CDR3 length equals 18 residues. Germline V gene sequence: CDR1 SGHVS, CDR2 FQNEAQ. The V gene end was trimmed by 5 bases and the J gene end by 3 bases; junction bases not matched to a gene: 8. Here the CDR3 DNA reads TGTGCCAGCAGCATCGCCGGGACTAGCGGGGGGGTTACAGATACGCAGTATTTT. This codes for CASSIAGTSGGVTDTQYF.

The V and J genes are TRBV11-3 and TRBJ1-1; the D is unclear. CDR3 length: 15 amino acids. Trimming stripped 0 bases from V and 3 bases from J, with 11 bases between. CDR1 and CDR2 (germline): SGHNT, YENEEA. The CDR3 is CASSLEAREYTEAFF. The CDR3 DNA sequence: TGTGCCAGCAGCTTAGAAGCCCGGGAGTACACTGAAGCTTTCTTT.

The chain joins TRBV2 to TRBJ1-1; D not resolved. The CDR3 length is 13 residues. Trimming took off 7 bases at V and 2 bases at J, with 11 bases between the two ends. Germline loops: CDR1 SNHLY, CDR2 FYNNEI. The DNA of the CDR3 is TGTGCCAGCAACCCGGTTGAAAACACTGAAGCTTTCTTT. This sequence encodes CASNPVENTEAFF.